This TCR beta chain was sequenced for a study of CD8 T cells in Susac syndrome (dated by TCRdb to about 2019). Notes on the research overall: Among the Susac syndrome patients who were sequenced, clinically active disease was present in six and clinical remission was observed in roughly eight. Whether CD8+ T cell activation and differentiation in Susac syndrome was antigen driven was tested using repertoire sequencing. At the time of blood withdrawal, Susac syndrome patients were either therapy-naive, taking corticosteroids (with some also receiving IVIg), or on IVIg alone.

The CDR3 contains 13 residues, cysteine and phenylalanine counted. The CDR3 DNA has 39 bases and is translated from base 1. V loses 1 base of germline sequence and J loses 8 bases, and the interval between the two ends is 8 bases. RNA was extracted using the RNeasy kit, and roughly 0.45 to 1 microgram was reverse transcribed with random hexamers. The immunoSEQ multiplex PCR assay, which covers 54 Vbeta and 13 Jbeta segments, was used to amplify TCR beta CDR3 regions. PCR amplification bias was corrected using a synthetic template baseline for primer optimization and computational correction. The source study handled its data this way. Reads were annotated to V, D and J genes according to IMGT and were analyzed with immunoSEQ Analyzer, with only productive sequences retained. To calculate clonality, Shannon entropy was normalized by log2 of the number of productive unique sequences and then subtracted from one. Public and private clones were assessed among the 100 most prevalent clones of each patient and control. Clones were defined as Susac-specific if absent from the healthy and MS cohorts, from approximately 1,100 published viral clones and from other ImmuneACCESS disease sequences. In-frame beta chains were kept once TCRdb had trimmed the public reads at Q25 with fastp and called clones with MiXCR. A single entry per CDR3 protein holds the most common genes and DNA from its merged rows. These V and J calls originate from TCRdb's pipeline instead of the authors' own analysis. The sample table records approximately 190,000 distinct CDR3 sequences; 91% of these occur just once. About 0.09% of the sample comes from the top ten.

About this clonotype: Its recognized antigen is unknown. No clone much larger than this one lies a single base away; base qualities are absent.

Results and caveats for the whole study, not just this receptor: The study acknowledged that relatively few individuals were included in the TCR sequencing and HLA analysis. The CD4+ T cell repertoire of patients with Susac syndrome showed no detectable clonal expansion.

Peripheral blood CD8+ and CD4+ T cells from healthy donors, Susac syndrome patients and multiple sclerosis patients were profiled by high-throughput TCR beta sequencing. Susac syndrome patients met recently defined diagnostic criteria for definite or probable disease. Bulk CD8+ and CD4+ T cells were purified by magnetic negative isolation, while CD8+ TEMRA cells were enriched using FACS. Blood was drawn into EDTA tubes, processed within 24 hours, and PBMCs were isolated by density gradient centrifugation. PBMCs intended for TCR sequencing were cryopreserved in liquid nitrogen and thawed later in a water bath at 37 degrees C. The sorted or isolated CD4+, CD8+ and CD8+ TEMRA cells had a purity of 90% or higher.

In this chain, TRBV12-3 or TRBV12-4 is recombined with TRBJ1-4; the D gene is not confidently resolved. The sample comprised CD4+ T cells from PBMCs. This TCR came from a human donor with Susac syndrome. The DNA is TGTGCCAGCAGTTTAGGGCGAGACGAAAAACTGTTTTTT. This gives the protein CASSLGRDEKLFF.